This is a list of T cell receptor beta chains from one sample in a study of shared clonotypes between healthy human individuals. TCRdb keeps only in-frame clones here, not all; method: immunoSEQ multiplex PCR. The sample lists fewer than 700,000 clones; 85% to 95% were seen once. Sequenced: naive CD8+ T cells sorted from blood. These receptors all come from a woman in her thirties in good health. Both conserved end residues are part of each CDR3. The order of the fields is J gene, clone size, V gene, D gene, CDR3 DNA, CDR3 protein. A D gene is named only where the DNA matches it firmly. Size is stated for part of the rows, as once, few or many counts, or as a class when the clone is expanded.

J: TRBJ2-7
size: -
V: TRBV18
D: TRBD1
DNA: TGTGCCAGCTCACCATCGGACAGGGTAACCTACGAGCAGTACTTC
CDR3: CASSPSDRVTYEQYF

J: TRBJ1-5
size: -
V: TRBV27
D: -
DNA: TGTGCCAGCAGGCCCAGGAGCAATCAGCCCCAGCATTTT
CDR3: CASRPRSNQPQHF

J: TRBJ2-7
size: -
V: TRBV5-6
D: -
DNA: TGTGCCAGCAGCTTCGGGACGAGACAGTACTTC
CDR3: CASSFGTRQYF

J: TRBJ2-7
size: -
V: TRBV27
D: TRBD2
DNA: TGTGCCAGCTCCACGGGAGGAGGGTCCTACGAGCAGTACTTC
CDR3: CASSTGGGSYEQYF

J: TRBJ2-1
size: -
V: TRBV28
D: TRBD2
DNA: TGTGCCAGCAGTTTATCTGGGCGGGAGGGCCAGGAGTGGGTGTTCTTC
CDR3: CASSLSGREGQEWVFF

J: TRBJ2-1
size: -
V: TRBV14
D: -
DNA: TGTGCCACCAGGGGTCCTAGCGGCCCCCCGGGCAATGAGCAGTTCTTC
CDR3: CATRGPSGPPGNEQFF

J: TRBJ1-2
size: -
V: TRBV28
D: -
DNA: TGTGCCAGCAGTAAGACTGCGGAAATCCTCTATGGCTACACCTTC
CDR3: CASSKTAEILYGYTF

J: TRBJ2-2
size: -
V: TRBV27
D: -
DNA: TGTGCCAGCAGTTCTCCCTTCACTAGTCCCTCAACCGGGGAGCTGTTTTTT
CDR3: CASSSPFTSPSTGELFF

J: TRBJ2-5
size: -
V: TRBV15
D: TRBD1
DNA: TGTGCCACCAGCCGGGACAGGGGGCTCGGAGAGACCCAGTACTTC
CDR3: CATSRDRGLGETQYF

J: TRBJ2-7
size: once
V: TRBV11-3
D: -
DNA: TGTGCCAGCAGCTTGGCAGGGGCCGGCGAGCAGTACTTC
CDR3: CASSLAGAGEQYF

J: TRBJ2-2
size: -
V: TRBV27
D: TRBD1
DNA: TGTGCCAGCAGACCAGTATGGGGACAGGGGGGAGACGGGGAGCTGTTTTTT
CDR3: CASRPVWGQGGDGELFF

J: TRBJ1-2
size: -
V: TRBV29-1
D: TRBD1
DNA: TGCAGCGTTGAAGATCCGGACAGGGGGCCCCCCAACTATGGCTACACCTTC
CDR3: CSVEDPDRGPPNYGYTF

J: TRBJ1-1
size: -
V: TRBV27
D: -
DNA: TGTGCCAGCAGCCAATCGGAGGCCATGAACACTGAAGCTTTCTTT
CDR3: CASSQSEAMNTEAFF

J: TRBJ2-5
size: -
V: TRBV27
D: -
DNA: TGTGCCAGCAGTTTTTCCCGGCTAGCCCAAGAGACCCAGTACTTC
CDR3: CASSFSRLAQETQYF

J: TRBJ2-1
size: -
V: TRBV13
D: -
DNA: TGTGCCAGCAGCTTAACTTTCACTAGCTGGGGGCTCAATGAGCAGTTCTTC
CDR3: CASSLTFTSWGLNEQFF

J: TRBJ2-2
size: -
V: TRBV18
D: -
DNA: TGTGCCAGCTCTCAACTCCCGACGGCCGGTGCGAACACCGGGGAGCTGTTTTTT
CDR3: CASSQLPTAGANTGELFF

J: TRBJ2-7
size: -
V: TRBV4-1
D: -
DNA: TGCGCCAGCAGCCAAGAATTATCGCGGGGAAAATCCTACGAGCAGTACTTC
CDR3: CASSQELSRGKSYEQYF

J: TRBJ2-7
size: -
V: TRBV19
D: TRBD2
DNA: TGTGCCAGTAGTGCATCACTAGCGGGAGCATCCGAGCAGTACTTC
CDR3: CASSASLAGASEQYF

J: TRBJ2-3
size: -
V: TRBV28
D: -
DNA: TGTGCCAGCAGTTTAGAAACCAGGGGCACAGATACGCAGTATTTT
CDR3: CASSLETRGTDTQYF

J: TRBJ2-3
size: -
V: TRBV19
D: TRBD1
DNA: TGTGCCAGTAGGGACAGGGGAAGCACAGATACGCAGTATTTT
CDR3: CASRDRGSTDTQYF

J: TRBJ2-7
size: -
V: TRBV11-2
D: TRBD1
DNA: TGTGCCAGCAGCTACGGACAGGGACCCTACGAGCAGTACTTC
CDR3: CASSYGQGPYEQYF

J: TRBJ1-3
size: -
V: TRBV9
D: -
DNA: TGTGCCAGCAGCTCATCTCGGACGGGCTCTGGAAACACCATATATTTT
CDR3: CASSSSRTGSGNTIYF

J: TRBJ2-4
size: -
V: TRBV28
D: TRBD2
DNA: TGTGCCAGCGCCTGGGAAACTAGCGGGAGTTCCAAAAACATTCAGTACTTC
CDR3: CASAWETSGSSKNIQYF

J: TRBJ1-5
size: -
V: TRBV19
D: -
DNA: TGTGCCAGTAGACCGACAGGCTATAGCAATCAGCCCCAGCATTTT
CDR3: CASRPTGYSNQPQHF

J: TRBJ2-7
size: -
V: TRBV5-1
D: -
DNA: TGCGCCAGCAGCTTGGAAGAGCTACGAAAGCAGTACTTC
CDR3: CASSLEELRKQYF